The T cell receptor beta chain under discussion was sequenced for a study of blood T cell repertoires in COVID-19. In its sample, this clone was seen once. Authors' data handling: Reference gene primer amplification yielded estimated nucleated cell counts. Assay: immunoSEQ multiplex PCR; the TCRdb copy retains only in-frame clones and omits some. Clone size and V and J calls were adopted from that table, with D and trimming inferred from the DNA. This table has under 300,000 clones, approximately 85% appearing once. The V gene's germline CDR1 is SQVTM and CDR2 ANQGSEA. Trimming took 4 bases from V and 0 from J; bases not matched to a gene: 12. This CDR3 region has 17 residues.

The J gene is TRBJ1-1, the V gene TRBV29-1; 9 nucleotides line up with TRBD1. The clonotype was recovered from a woman in her seventies with acute or convalescent COVID-19. Input material: peripheral blood. CDR3 coding DNA: TGCAGCGTTGTGAAGCGACAGGGGGTCGCCATGAACACTGAAGCTTTCTTT. Translation gives CSVVKRQGVAMNTEAFF.